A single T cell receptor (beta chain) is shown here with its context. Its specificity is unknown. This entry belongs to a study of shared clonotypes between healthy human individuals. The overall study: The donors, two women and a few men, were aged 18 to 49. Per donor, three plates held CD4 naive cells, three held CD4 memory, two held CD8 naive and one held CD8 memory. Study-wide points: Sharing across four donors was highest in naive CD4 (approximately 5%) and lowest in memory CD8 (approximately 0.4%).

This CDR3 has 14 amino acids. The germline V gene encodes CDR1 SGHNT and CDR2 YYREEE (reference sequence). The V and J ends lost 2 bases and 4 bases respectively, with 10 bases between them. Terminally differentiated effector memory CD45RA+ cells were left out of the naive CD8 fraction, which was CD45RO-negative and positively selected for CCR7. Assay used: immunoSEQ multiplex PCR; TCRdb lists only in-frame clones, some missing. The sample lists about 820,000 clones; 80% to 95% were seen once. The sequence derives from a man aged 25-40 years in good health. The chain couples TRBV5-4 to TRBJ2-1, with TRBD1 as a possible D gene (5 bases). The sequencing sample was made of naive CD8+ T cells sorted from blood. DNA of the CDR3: TGTGCCAGCAGCTTCTCAGGGCGTTACAATGAGCAGTTCTTC. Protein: CASSFSGRYNEQFF. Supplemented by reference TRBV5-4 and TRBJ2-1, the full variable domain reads ETGVTQSPTHLIKTRGQQVTLRCSSQSGHNTVSWYQQALGQGPQFIFQYYREEENGRGNFPPRFSGLQFPNYSSELNVNALELDDSALYLCASSFSGRYNEQFFGPGTRLTVL.